These 21 T cell receptor beta chains came from one sample sequenced in a study of beta chain features in type 1 diabetes. Their specific antigens are unknown. The sequenced template was cDNA made from the entire isolated RNA. Sequencing used immunoSEQ multiplex PCR; TCRdb keeps in-frame clones, though not all of them. The sample contains 150,000 to 190,000 clones, 9% to 12% of which appear only once. Overall study results and limits: People with Type 1 diabetes carried modestly yet significantly shorter TCRB CDR3s in all four CD4+ subsets.

Input material: central memory CD4+ T cells from blood. The receptors were sampled from a man in his thirties or forties with type 1 diabetes.

This clone was counted a few times. The sample has other DNA sequences that encode this CDR3 too. The chain employs TRBV7-3 and TRBJ2-1; D perhaps matches TRBD2 (6 bases). The CDR3 has 14 residues. Looked up from germline, CDR1 is SGHTA and CDR2 is FQGTGA. V was clipped by 3 bases and J by 3 bases, with 9 bases between them. The CDR3 DNA sequence: TGTGCCAGCAGCTTGACTAGTCTCTACAATGAGCAGTTCTTC. Translating it yields CASSLTSLYNEQFF.

The rearrangement links TRBV11-2 to TRBJ2-1, with 16 bases identical to TRBD2. Germline CDR1 and CDR2: SGHAT and FQNNGV. The CDR3 is 18 amino acids. The V and J ends lost 5 bases and 1 base, in that order; junction bases with no gene match: 5. CDR3 in amino acids: CASSGTSGRATSYNEQFF. CDR3 DNA: TGTGCCAGCAGCGGGACTAGCGGGAGGGCCACTTCCTACAATGAGCAGTTCTTC. The full variable domain, completed using reference TRBV11-2 and TRBJ2-1, is EAGVAQSPRYKIIEKRQSVAFWCNPISGHATLYWYQQILGQGPKLLIQFQNNGVVDDSQLPKDRFSAERLKGVDSTLKIQPAKLEDSAVYLCASSGTSGRATSYNEQFFGPGTRLTVL.

This clone occurred a few times. The rearrangement links TRBV9 to TRBJ2-4; TRBD2 agrees at 9 bases. Per germline, CDR1 SGDLS and CDR2 YYNGEE. V trimming: 10 bases; J trimming: 8 bases; junction bases outside the gene matches: 7. This CDR3 spans 12 amino acids. This chain's CDR3 is CASGSGSDIQYF. The CDR3 DNA reads as TGTGCCTCGGGTAGCGGGAGTGACATTCAGTACTTC.

The sample holds a few counts of this clone. This sequence joins TRBV23-1 and TRBJ2-4, with D possibly matching TRBD1 (5 bases). TRBV23-1 is given ORF status, its function remaining uncertain. V shed 4 bases and J shed 4 bases, with 17 bases lying between them. There are 16 residues in the CDR3. CDR3 DNA: TGCGCCAGCAGTCCGCAGGGATGCTTCGGGAAAAACATTCAGTACTTC. It yields the protein CASSPQGCFGKNIQYF.

This chain's CDR3 is CASSVGASGSDYNEQFF. The CDR3 nucleotides read TGTGCCAGCAGCGTAGGGGCTAGCGGGAGTGACTACAATGAGCAGTTCTTC. The chain uses TRBV9 and TRBJ2-1; the match to TRBD2 covers 10 bases. J lost 3 bases, V lost 0 bases, and 6 bases had no gene match. Germline V gene sequence: CDR1 SGDLS, CDR2 YYNGEE. This CDR3 is 17 amino acids long.

The sample holds a few counts of this clone. The chain couples TRBV7-2 to TRBJ2-7; TRBD1 matches at 7 bases. Unmatched junction bases numbered 5, after V lost 5 bases and J lost 10 bases. Looked up from germline, CDR1 is SGHTA and CDR2 is FQGNSA. The CDR3 contains 11 residues. The CDR3 DNA is TGTGCCAGCAGCCAACGGGACAGTCAGTACTTC. It encodes CASSQRDSQYF.

This clone was seen a few times. One junction end does not reproduce the germline sequence, and a read error may be involved. The V and J genes are TRBV20-1 and TRBJ2-7, with D possibly matching TRBD2 (6 bases). The CDR3 consists of 11 residues. CDR1 and CDR2 (germline): DFQATT, SNEGSKA (reference sequence). CDR3 sequence: CSASRAGTVVF. The CDR3 nucleotides read TGCAGTGCTAGTCGCGCCGGGACTGTTGTGTTC.

This clone occurred a few times. The chain combines TRBV4-2 with TRBJ1-1; TRBD1 matches at 7 bases. This CDR3 is built from 15 residues. Germline V CDR1 and CDR2: LGHNA, YNFKEQ. The V segment lost 4 bases and the J segment 5 bases; nucleotides outside the gene matches: 10. This CDR3 is CASSLPRQGGTEAFF. Written as DNA, the CDR3 is TGTGCCAGCAGCCTCCCCCGACAGGGAGGAACTGAAGCTTTCTTT.

This clone turned up a few times. The rearrangement links TRBV7-2 to TRBJ2-1, with TRBD2 identical over 8 bases. Trimming removed 4 bases from V and 7 bases from J; junction bases left unmatched: 9. Germline V gene data show CDR1 as SGHTA and CDR2 as FQGNSA. CDR3 size: 15 residues. In nucleotides, the CDR3 is TGTGCCAGCAGCTCAATGAGCGGGAGTCTGAATGAGCAGTTCTTC. Translation gives CASSSMSGSLNEQFF.

The sample holds a few counts of this clone. This chain uses TRBV2 with TRBJ2-1; TRBD1 aligns across 7 bases. Germline trimming cut 4 bases from V and 5 bases from J; bases unmatched to any gene: 5. Germline-derived CDR1 and CDR2 are SNHLY and FYNNEI. The CDR3 runs to 14 residues. Written as DNA, the CDR3 is TGTGCCAGCAGTGGAGGGGACAGAGACAATGAGCAGTTCTTC. It specifies CASSGGDRDNEQFF.

The V call is TRBV5-1, the J call TRBJ2-2; D is unresolved. The V end lost 0 bases, the J end lost 4 bases, and 7 bases lay between the germline ends. The CDR3 contains 14 residues. Germline V gene lookup returns CDR1 SGHRS and CDR2 YFSETQ. The CDR3 coding sequence is TGCGCCAGCAGCTTGGCCACGAGCACCGGGGAGCTGTTTTTT. It yields the protein CASSLATSTGELFF. The variable domain in full, with the rest retrieved from reference TRBV5-1 and TRBJ2-2, is KAGVTQTPRYLIKTRGQQVTLSCSPISGHRSVSWYQQTPGQGLQFLFEYFSETQRNKGNFPGRFSGRQFSNSRSEMNVSTLELGDSALYLCASSLATSTGELFFGEGSRLTVL.

The chain joins TRBV28 to TRBJ1-1, with D possibly being TRBD1 (5 bases). The germline V gene encodes CDR1 MDHEN and CDR2 SYDVKM. The CDR3 sequence is 13 residues long. Between the trimmed V and J ends, which lost 7 bases and 2 bases, there was a span of 11 bases. Here the CDR3 reads CASKGQDNTEAFF. CDR3 bases: TGTGCCAGCAAGGGGCAGGACAACACTGAAGCTTTCTTT. The full variable domain, rest sourced from reference TRBV28 and TRBJ1-1, is DVKVTQSSRYLVKRTGEKVFLECVQDMDHENMFWYRQDPGLGLRLIYFSYDVKMKEKGDIPEGYSVSREKKERFSLILESASTNQTSMYLCASKGQDNTEAFFGQGTRLTVV.

The V gene is TRBV19, the J gene TRBJ2-2, with 9 bases fitting TRBD1. This CDR3 contains 18 residues. Germline-derived CDR1 and CDR2 are LNHDA and SQIVND (reference sequence). J gave up 2 bases and V 4 bases, and 11 bases lay outside the gene matches. The CDR3 here is CASSNGPAGQGNTGELFF. The CDR3 bases are TGTGCCAGTAGTAACGGCCCTGCGGGACAGGGAAACACCGGGGAGCTGTTTTTT.

The gene calls are TRBV4-1 and TRBJ1-5, with D hard to call. Germline CDR1 MGHRA, CDR2 YSYEKL. V was trimmed by 0 bases and J by 6 bases, leaving 9 bases between them. The CDR3 contains 14 residues. The CDR3 sequence: CASSQDFNGQPQHF. CDR3 bases: TGCGCCAGCAGCCAAGATTTCAACGGTCAGCCCCAGCATTTT.

The chain is built from TRBV5-4 and TRBJ2-1; 10 bases map to TRBD2. J was trimmed by 12 bases and V by 0 bases; bases with no gene match: 0. Germline CDR1 reads SGHNT; CDR2 reads YYREEE (reference sequence). The CDR3 is made up of 12 amino acids. The CDR3 is CASSLGTSGQFF. Written as DNA, the CDR3 is TGTGCCAGCAGCTTGGGGACTAGCGGGCAGTTCTTC.

The chain has TRBV7-4 and TRBJ1-5, with D perhaps TRBD1 (5 bases). CDR1 and CDR2 from the germline V gene are SGHVT and SQSDAQ. This CDR3 is 13 amino acids long. Trimming removed 6 bases at V and 4 bases at J, with 10 bases between. The CDR3 loop is CASREEGNQPQHF. DNA of the CDR3: TGTGCCAGCAGGGAGGAGGGGAATCAGCCCCAGCATTTT.

This clone turned up a few times. The chain carries TRBV7-9 and TRBJ1-1; D uncertain. The V gene lost 3 bases and the J gene lost 3 bases, with 8 bases spanning the gap. Germline CDR1 is SEHNR and CDR2 is FQNEAQ (reference sequence). This CDR3 region has 13 residues. This chain's CDR3 is CASSFNRYTEAFF. The CDR3 nucleotides read TGTGCCAGCAGCTTTAATAGATACACTGAAGCTTTCTTT.

The chain employs TRBV14 and TRBJ2-1; 8 positions agree with TRBD2. Trimming cost V 1 base and J 10 bases; bases outside gene matches: 6. CDR3 size: 14 residues. The germline V gene has CDR1 SGHDN and CDR2 FVKESK. The CDR3 protein is CASSQGWGGREQFF. CDR3 coding DNA: TGTGCCAGCAGCCAAGGATGGGGCGGGAGGGAGCAGTTCTTC.

This clone has only a few counts. The gene calls are TRBV27 and TRBJ1-1, with D possibly matching TRBD1 (5 bases). Trimming stripped 8 bases from V and 3 bases from J, with 16 bases between. There are 14 residues in the CDR3. Germline-derived CDR1 and CDR2 are MNHEY and SMNVEV (reference sequence). CDR3 nucleotides: TGTGCCAGCCGCGGGGGGGGAGCGCACACTGAAGCTTTCTTT. Its protein product is CASRGGGAHTEAFF.

About this clone itself: One junction end does not reproduce the germline sequence, and a read error may be involved. The chain combines TRBV7-2 with TRBJ2-3; 10 bases align to TRBD2. CDR3 length: 17 residues. The germline CDR1 and CDR2 sequences are SGHTA and FQGNSA. The CDR3 is CASSQLQAGGPGDTQYF. The CDR3 DNA sequence: TGCGCCAGCAGCCAACTGCAAGCGGGAGGGCCGGGAGATACGCAGTATTTT.

The chain combines TRBV28 with TRBJ2-1, with TRBD1 matching over 7 bases. The length of the CDR3 is 12 residues. The germline CDR1 and CDR2 sequences are MDHEN and SYDVKM. J lost 9 bases, V lost 3 bases, and 2 bases had no gene match. Here the CDR3 reads CASSLGTVEQFF. The CDR3 region has the DNA TGTGCCAGCAGTTTGGGGACAGTTGAGCAGTTCTTC.